This T cell receptor beta chain was found in a study of cytomegalovirus exposure and HLA in healthy donors. General study points: Reported performance of the classifier showed diagnosis of cytomegalovirus status with high specificity and sensitivity.

V gave up 3 bases and J gave up 5 bases, with 14 bases separating them. The CDR3 spans 13 residues. Germline CDR1 is GTSNPN and CDR2 is SVGIG (reference sequence). The PCR employed 60 Vbeta primers together with 13 Jbeta primers. Repertoires were generated with immunoSEQ multiplex PCR, while TCRdb's copy carries only in-frame clones and drops some. The table records over 100,000 clones, about 80% of them present only once. Concerning this clone itself: No antigen is known for it. Other DNA sequences in the sample encode the same CDR3.

The TCR comes from a man aged 30 to 45 in good health and CMV-seronegative. The genes are TRBV30 and TRBJ2-7, with D maybe TRBD1 (6 bases). The sample comprised PBMCs. The CDR3 DNA is TGTGCCTGGAGGCCCTTGTCAGGGGACGAGCAGTACTTC. Amino acid sequence: CAWRPLSGDEQYF.